This T cell receptor (beta chain) was sequenced for a study of cytotoxic CD8 clonotypes in ibrutinib-treated CLL. Profiling relied on immunoSEQ multiplex PCR, and the TCRdb table lists in-frame clones only, not all of them. This sample has about 300,000 clones, with about 72% found just once. Germline CDR1 and CDR2: SGHRS and YFSETQ. The CDR3 extends over 14 amino acids. Trimming stripped 2 bases from V and 2 bases from J, with 10 bases between. The genes are TRBV5-1 and TRBJ2-5, with D tentatively TRBD1 (5 bases). Sequences were derived from PBMCs, sampled at disease progression, from a patient treated with ibrutinib. The receptor's source is a human donor with chronic lymphocytic leukemia. For the CDR3, the DNA is TGCGCCAGCAGCTTAAGACCAGGGCAAGAGACCCAGTACTTC. This encodes CASSLRPGQETQYF.